The 5 T cell receptor beta chains in this list originate from one sample, sequenced in a study of blood T cell repertoires in COVID-19. The protocol was immunoSEQ multiplex PCR, while the TCRdb copy is restricted to in-frame clones and leaves out a portion. The sample consists of 400,000 to 450,000 clones, about 90% of them appearing once. Sequencing was performed on PBMCs or T cells enriched from blood (not recorded which). These receptors were taken from a young man who had recovered from COVID-19.

The chain carries TRBV19 and TRBJ1-5; D gene ambiguous. V dropped 3 bases and J dropped 8 bases, with 17 bases sitting between them. Germline V gene lookup returns CDR1 LNHDA and CDR2 SQIVND (reference sequence). The CDR3 is made up of 15 amino acids. The CDR3 nucleotides read TGTGCCAGTAGTATGGAGGGTTTGGGGTGGAAGCCCCAGCATTTT. This codes for CASSMEGLGWKPQHF. Combining the CDR3 with reference TRBV19 and TRBJ1-5 gives the whole variable domain DGGITQSPKYLFRKEGQNVTLSCEQNLNHDAMYWYRQDPGQGLRLIYYSQIVNDFQKGDIAEGYSVSREKKESFPLTVTSAQKNPTAFYLCASSMEGLGWKPQHFGDGTRLSIL.

In DNA form, the CDR3 reads TGTGCCAGCAGGGGCCGGGACAGGCTATACGAGCAGTACTTC. Residues: CASRGRDRLYEQYF. The gene calls are TRBV6-5 and TRBJ2-7; 8 bases line up with TRBD1. In germline, CDR1 is MNHEY, CDR2 SVGAGI. V lost 6 bases and J lost 4; bases outside the gene matches: 8. The CDR3 totals 14 residues.

The gene calls are TRBV3-1 (or the pseudogene TRBV3-2) and TRBJ1-5, with D maybe TRBD1 (5 bases). Deletions cut 4 bases from V and 8 bases from J, with 21 bases between. CDR1 and CDR2 (germline): LGHDT, YNNKEL (reference sequence). The CDR3 is 16 residues long. The CDR3 DNA reads as TGTGCCAGCAGCCCCTCTGGTTCGGGCCCCAGGGAGCCCCAGCATTTT. It specifies CASSPSGSGPREPQHF.

The chain uses TRBV7-2 and TRBJ2-7, with TRBD1 matching 7 bases. Trimming removed 5 bases from V and 2 bases from J; junction bases left unmatched: 6. The CDR3 spans 14 residues. From germline, CDR1 is SGHTA and CDR2 FQGNSA. The CDR3 reads CASSTPTGTYEQYF. Written as DNA, the CDR3 is TGTGCCAGCAGCACCCCGACAGGGACCTACGAGCAGTACTTC.

The CDR3 DNA sequence: TGTGCCAGCAGTCTGGGGAGTAACTATGGCTACACCTTC. This gives the protein CASSLGSNYGYTF. This chain uses TRBV27 with TRBJ1-2; D is unclear. Trimming took off 5 bases at V and 1 base at J, with 8 bases between the two ends. The CDR3 runs 13 residues. Germline V gene data show CDR1 as MNHEY and CDR2 as SMNVEV (reference sequence).